Presented here are 32 T cell receptor beta chains from one specimen sequenced in a study of control samples from healthy donors and cancer patients. The table came from immunoSEQ multiplex PCR; TCRdb's copy has only in-frame clones and leaves some out. Here the sample spans around 130,000 clones, roughly 86% being singletons. The sample taken for sequencing was PBMCs. The source of these receptors is a man aged 45-65 years with head and neck cancer.

This clone was recorded once. The J gene is TRBJ1-2, the V gene TRBV4-1; 11 bases are shared with TRBD1. CDR3 size: 18 residues. Unmatched junction bases numbered 12, after V lost 1 base and J lost 5 bases. From germline, CDR1 is MGHRA and CDR2 YSYEKL. CDR3 loop: CASSQVGTGGSSIYGYTF. The DNA of the CDR3 is TGCGCCAGCAGCCAAGTCGGGACAGGGGGTTCATCCATTTATGGCTACACCTTC.

The rearrangement uses TRBV6-5 and TRBJ2-5; 7 bases match TRBD2. Trimming removed 0 bases from V and 1 base from J; junction bases left unmatched: 5. The CDR3 has 16 amino acids. Germline loops: CDR1 MNHEY, CDR2 SVGAGI. The CDR3 DNA reads TGTGCCAGCAGTTACTCCCTCCTAGCGGCCCAAGAGACCCAGTACTTC. It specifies CASSYSLLAAQETQYF.

V and J are TRBV5-4 and TRBJ2-7; 7 bases align to TRBD1. The V segment lost 4 bases and the J segment 2 bases; nucleotides outside the gene matches: 9. The germline V gene has CDR1 SGHNT and CDR2 YYREEE (reference sequence). This CDR3 is 15 amino acids long. CDR3 DNA sequence: TGTGCCAGCAGCCTCCCGGGGACAGCAGCCTACGAGCAGTACTTC. Amino acid sequence: CASSLPGTAAYEQYF.

V usage is TRBV3-1 (or the pseudogene TRBV3-2) and J usage is TRBJ1-3; D unclear. The CDR3 consists of 16 residues. The V end lost 1 base, the J end lost 11 bases, and 21 bases lay between the germline ends. CDR1 and CDR2 from the germline V gene are LGHDT and YNNKEL (reference sequence). CDR3 sequence reads: CASSQGGLPPSGAIYF. The CDR3 nucleotides read TGTGCCAGCAGCCAAGGAGGCCTGCCCCCCTCAGGCGCCATATATTTT.

The chain uses TRBV14 and TRBJ2-5; D call uncertain. V was pared by 6 bases and J by 0 bases, with 8 bases between. Germline assignment: CDR1 SGHDN and CDR2 FVKESK. The CDR3 length is 13 residues. This chain's CDR3 is CASRDMYQETQYF. For the CDR3, the DNA is TGTGCCAGCAGGGATATGTACCAAGAGACCCAGTACTTC.

V gene TRBV28 combines with J gene TRBJ1-1; TRBD1 matches 7 bases. V gave up 9 bases and J gave up 0 bases; unmatched junction bases: 10. The CDR3 contains 15 residues. CDR1 is MDHEN, CDR2 SYDVKM, per germline. The CDR3 region is CASGSWGQLNTEAFF. The CDR3 DNA reads as TGTGCCAGTGGGTCCTGGGGACAGTTGAACACTGAAGCTTTCTTT.

The chain couples TRBV11-2 to TRBJ1-2; the match to TRBD1 covers 8 bases. V shed 1 base, J shed 6 bases, and the junction held 4 bases outside the gene matches. The CDR3 has 14 residues. The germline CDR1 and CDR2 sequences are SGHAT and FQNNGV. The CDR3 is CASSLVGGQDGYTF. The DNA for the CDR3 is TGTGCCAGCAGCTTAGTTGGGGGACAGGATGGCTACACCTTC.

V and J are TRBV18 and TRBJ2-2; 14 bases agree with TRBD2. Germline V gene lookup returns CDR1 KGHSH and CDR2 LQKENI. The junction had 6 bases not matched to a gene; V was cut back by 6 bases and J by 0 bases. The CDR3 is 18 residues long. The CDR3 sequence: CASSRRLAGGPNTGELFF. DNA for the CDR3: TGTGCCAGCTCGAGGAGACTAGCGGGAGGGCCGAACACCGGGGAGCTGTTTTTT.

V gene TRBV7-6 combines with J gene TRBJ2-7; D not certain. Trimming pared 1 base from V and 2 bases from J, leaving 12 bases between. Germline lookup yields CDR1 SGHVS and CDR2 FNYEAQ. The CDR3 sequence is 15 residues long. CDR3 bases: TGTGCCAGCAGCTTAGAGCGCGGTGCTCCCTACGAGCAGTACTTC. The encoded protein is CASSLERGAPYEQYF.

The rearrangement uses TRBV7-9 and TRBJ2-5, with D hard to call. Germline V gene data show CDR1 as SEHNR and CDR2 as FQNEAQ (reference sequence). There are 13 residues in the CDR3. Trimming pared 5 bases from V and 2 bases from J, leaving 9 bases between. CDR3 DNA: TGTGCCAGCAGCCACCCCCAGCAAGAGACCCAGTACTTC. This encodes CASSHPQQETQYF.

The V call is TRBV7-6, the J call TRBJ2-7; TRBD1 might be the D (6 bases). CDR1 SGHVS and CDR2 FNYEAQ come from the germline V gene. The CDR3 runs to 15 residues. The ends were cut back, 5 bases at V and 2 bases at J, with 16 bases in the middle. CDR3 DNA: TGTGCCAGCAGCGCACTACAGGGCGATACCTACGAGCAGTACTTC. Amino acids: CASSALQGDTYEQYF.

Here the CDR3 DNA reads TGTGCCAGCAGCTTCGGCCCCCGGGGGGCGACTAGCGGAAACAATGAGCAGTTCTTC. Its protein is CASSFGPRGATSGNNEQFF. The chain has TRBV5-4 and TRBJ2-1; TRBD2 matches 9 bases. J gave up 5 bases and V 2 bases, and 17 bases lay outside the gene matches. The germline CDR1 and CDR2 sequences are SGHNT and YYREEE (reference sequence). This CDR3 spans 19 amino acids.

The rearrangement uses TRBV7-3 and TRBJ2-5, with a weak D call TRBD1 (5 bases). The CDR3 is 13 amino acids. CDR1 and CDR2 from the germline V gene are SGHTA and FQGTGA. V lost 4 bases and J lost 4, with 10 bases in between. CDR3 DNA sequence: TGTGCCAGCAGCTACCAGGGTCGAGAGACCCAGTACTTC. Translation gives CASSYQGRETQYF.

Only one count was recorded for this clone. CDR3 nucleotide sequence: TGTGCCAGTAGGGGGGCAGGGAATTTGCGGACTGAAGCTTTCTTT. It is translated as CASRGAGNLRTEAFF. V and J are TRBV19 and TRBJ1-1; D might be TRBD1 (6 bases). This CDR3 contains 15 residues. Germline V gene lookup returns CDR1 LNHDA and CDR2 SQIVND (reference sequence). Trimming pared 6 bases from V and 5 bases from J, leaving 19 bases between.

The rearrangement links TRBV29-1 to TRBJ2-1, with 9 bases lining up with TRBD1. This CDR3 contains 13 residues. Germline V CDR1 and CDR2: SQVTM, ANQGSEA. The CDR3 region has the DNA TGCAGTCGGACCGGGACAGGGAGCAATGAGCAGTTCTTC. Translation gives CSRTGTGSNEQFF.

The chain uses TRBV7-2 and TRBJ1-2; D is ambiguous. The V end lost 1 base, the J end lost 7 bases, and 13 bases lay between the germline ends. The CDR3 contains 14 residues. The germline V gene has CDR1 SGHTA and CDR2 FQGNSA. CDR3: CASSLVGGDGGYTF. In nucleotides, the CDR3 is TGTGCCAGCAGCTTAGTAGGAGGAGACGGTGGCTACACCTTC.

V and J are TRBV2 and TRBJ2-1; TRBD1 agrees at 8 bases. The germline gives CDR1 SNHLY, CDR2 FYNNEI. Trimming at V came to 8 bases and at J to 0 bases, leaving 3 bases not matched to a gene. The CDR3 consists of 14 residues. CDR3 loop: CASRQGTSYNEQFF. The CDR3 DNA reads TGTGCCAGCCGACAGGGGACCTCCTACAATGAGCAGTTCTTC.

V gene TRBV6-6 combines with J gene TRBJ1-1; D not resolved. CDR1 is MNHNY, CDR2 SVGAGI, per germline (reference sequence). CDR3 size: 12 residues. V lost 3 bases to trimming and J lost 6 bases, with 8 bases between them. CDR3 sequence (DNA): TGTGCCAGCAGTTATATTGCCGCTGAAGCTTTCTTT. As protein: CASSYIAAEAFF.

This chain connects TRBV5-1 to TRBJ2-7; 8 bases are shared with TRBD1. The CDR3 totals 15 residues. Germline V CDR1 and CDR2: SGHRS, YFSETQ. Trimming took 0 bases from V and 2 from J; bases not matched to a gene: 4. In DNA form, the CDR3 reads TGCGCCAGCAGCTTGGGCATGGGACAGGCCTACGAGCAGTACTTC. It translates to CASSLGMGQAYEQYF.

V is TRBV11-2 and J is TRBJ1-2; TRBD1 matches at 7 bases. CDR3 length: 16 amino acids. V gave up 4 bases and J gave up 4 bases; unmatched junction bases: 12. Per germline, CDR1 SGHAT and CDR2 FQNNGV. This CDR3 is CASSSPRGGQLYGYTF. In DNA, the CDR3 is TGTGCCAGCAGCTCACCCCGGGGGGGACAGCTCTATGGCTACACCTTC.

The chain couples TRBV14 to TRBJ2-7; 8 bases match TRBD2. This CDR3 has 15 residues. CDR1 and CDR2 from the germline V gene are SGHDN and FVKESK. The J segment lost 7 bases and the V segment lost 0 bases, leaving 8 bases of the junction unmatched. CDR3 coding DNA: TGTGCCAGCAGCCAAGAAGCGGGAGTCGCGTGGGAGCAGTACTTC. Protein: CASSQEAGVAWEQYF.

The chain has TRBV12-5 and TRBJ1-1; 8 bases agree with TRBD1. The CDR3 runs to 13 residues. The germline gives CDR1 LGHNT, CDR2 FRNRAP. V was clipped by 6 bases and J by 4 bases; unmatched bases: 4. The CDR3 DNA reads TGTGCTAGTGGAAAACAGGGGGGCACTGAAGCTTTCTTT. It is translated as CASGKQGGTEAFF.

The chain uses TRBV29-1 and TRBJ2-5; D tentatively reads TRBD1 or TRBD2 (6 bases each). The CDR3 is 13 residues long. Germline CDR1 reads SQVTM; CDR2 reads ANQGSEA. The germline V and J ends were trimmed by 4 bases and 4 bases, with 13 bases remaining between them. CDR3 in amino acids: CSVGNGGTETQYF. In nucleotides, the CDR3 is TGCAGCGTTGGGAACGGGGGCACAGAGACCCAGTACTTC. Complete variable domain (other parts from reference TRBV29-1 and TRBJ2-5): SAVISQKPSRDICQRGTSLTIQCQVDSQVTMMFWYRQQPGQSLTLIATANQGSEATYESGFVIDKFPISRPNLTFSTLTVSNMSPEDSSIYLCSVGNGGTETQYFGPGTRLLVL.

The chain combines TRBV11-3 with TRBJ2-7; 7 bases line up with TRBD1. V was pared by 5 bases and J by 2 bases, with 6 bases of the junction left unmatched. The V gene's germline CDR1 is SGHNT and CDR2 YENEEA. The CDR3 runs 14 residues. DNA of the CDR3: TGTGCCAGCAGCAAAGGGGGCTACCCCTACGAGCAGTACTTC. This encodes CASSKGGYPYEQYF.

This clone has only a few counts. V is TRBV5-1 and J is TRBJ1-2; D remains unclear. From germline, CDR1 is SGHRS and CDR2 YFSETQ. The CDR3 sequence is 13 residues long. Trimming left V 0 bases short and J 5 bases short, with 8 bases between. The CDR3 sequence is CASSLAQEYGYTF. Written as DNA, the CDR3 is TGCGCCAGCAGCTTGGCCCAGGAATATGGCTACACCTTC.

This clone was observed a handful of times. The chain recombines TRBV28 with TRBJ1-5; D is unresolved. Per germline, CDR1 MDHEN and CDR2 SYDVKM. The CDR3 contains 12 residues. The ends were cut back, 5 bases at V and 7 bases at J, with 9 bases in the middle. CDR3 in amino acids: CASSPSGQPQHF. The CDR3 bases are TGTGCCAGCAGTCCTTCGGGCCAGCCCCAGCATTTT.

This rearrangement joins TRBV4-1 to TRBJ2-7; a possible D gene is TRBD2 (5 bases). Germline lookup yields CDR1 MGHRA and CDR2 YSYEKL. CDR3 length: 16 residues. With 1 base removed from V and 0 bases from J, the gap between germline ends came to 13 bases. This CDR3 is CASSQAWAGSSYEQYF. CDR3 coding DNA: TGCGCCAGCAGCCAAGCTTGGGCTGGGAGCTCCTACGAGCAGTACTTC.

This clone was seen once. The rearrangement links TRBV15 to TRBJ1-6; TRBD1 matches 9 bases. Germline values: CDR1 LNHNV, CDR2 YYDKDF (reference sequence). The CDR3 length is 14 residues. The trim removed 10 bases at V and 8 bases at J, leaving 9 bases unmatched. The CDR3 here is CANPHRDRDSPLHF. Here the CDR3 DNA reads TGTGCCAACCCGCACCGGGACAGGGATTCACCCCTCCACTTT.

The CDR3 here is CASRIHVRGITDTQYF. The DNA of the CDR3 is TGTGCCAGCAGAATACACGTGCGGGGGATCACAGATACGCAGTATTTT. V and J are TRBV27 and TRBJ2-3; 7 bases fit TRBD2. In germline, CDR1 is MNHEY, CDR2 SMNVEV (reference sequence). The V and J ends lost 6 bases and 2 bases, in that order; junction bases with no gene match: 11. The CDR3 loop spans 16 amino acids.

The chain couples TRBV6-9 to TRBJ2-2; 7 bases agree with TRBD2. V was pared by 8 bases and J by 4 bases, with 10 bases of the junction left unmatched. CDR1 is MNHGY and CDR2 is SVAAGI in the germline V gene. The CDR3 is 15 residues long. The CDR3 region is CASVGGLHPTGELFF. The DNA for the CDR3 is TGTGCCAGCGTTGGGGGACTACACCCCACCGGGGAGCTGTTTTTT.

A single count supports this clone. The chain is built from TRBV7-2 and TRBJ2-7, with 7 bases aligning to TRBD2. Germline V lookup: CDR1 SGHTA, CDR2 FQGNSA. The junction had 8 bases not matched to a gene; V was cut back by 3 bases and J by 6 bases. The CDR3 loop spans 14 amino acids. The CDR3 sequence: CASSFTGGLREQYF. The CDR3 DNA follows: TGTGCCAGCAGCTTCACGGGAGGCCTCCGCGAGCAGTACTTC.

The chain has TRBV3-1 (or the pseudogene TRBV3-2) and TRBJ2-3; weak D call: TRBD2 (5 bases). Germline assignment: CDR1 LGHDT and CDR2 YNNKEL (reference sequence). Trimming took 6 bases from V and 0 from J, leaving 10 bases between them. The CDR3 has 14 amino acids. The CDR3 DNA reads as TGTGCCAGCAGAGAGGGTCACAGCACAGATACGCAGTATTTT. This gives the protein CASREGHSTDTQYF.